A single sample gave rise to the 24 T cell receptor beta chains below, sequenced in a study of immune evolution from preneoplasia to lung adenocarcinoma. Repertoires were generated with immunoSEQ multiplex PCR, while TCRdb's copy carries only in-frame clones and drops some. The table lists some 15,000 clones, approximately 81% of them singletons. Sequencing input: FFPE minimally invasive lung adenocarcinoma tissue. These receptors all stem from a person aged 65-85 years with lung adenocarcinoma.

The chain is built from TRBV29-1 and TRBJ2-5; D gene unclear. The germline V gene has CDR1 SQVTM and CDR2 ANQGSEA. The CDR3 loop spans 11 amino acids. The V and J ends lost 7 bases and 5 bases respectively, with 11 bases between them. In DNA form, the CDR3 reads TGCAGCGGTGTAGCTCCGGAGACCCAGTACTTC. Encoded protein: CSGVAPETQYF.

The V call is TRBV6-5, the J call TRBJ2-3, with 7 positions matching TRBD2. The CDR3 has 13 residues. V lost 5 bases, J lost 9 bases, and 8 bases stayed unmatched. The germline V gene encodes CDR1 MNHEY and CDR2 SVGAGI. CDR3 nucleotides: TGTGCCAGCAGTCCCCGGACTAGTTCGACGCAGTATTTT. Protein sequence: CASSPRTSSTQYF.

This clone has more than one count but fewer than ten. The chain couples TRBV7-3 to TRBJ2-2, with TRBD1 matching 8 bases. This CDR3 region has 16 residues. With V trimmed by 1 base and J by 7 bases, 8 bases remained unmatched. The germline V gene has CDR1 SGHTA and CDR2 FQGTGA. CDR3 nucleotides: TGTGCCAGCAGCTTAAATGGACAGGGCTATGGCGGGGAGCTGTTTTTT. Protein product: CASSLNGQGYGGELFF. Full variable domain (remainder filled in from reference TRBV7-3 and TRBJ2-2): GAGVSQTPSNKVTEKGKYVELRCDPISGHTALYWYRQSLGQGPEFLIYFQGTGAADDSGLPNDRFFAVRPEGSVSTLKIQRTERGDSAVYLCASSLNGQGYGGELFFGEGSRLTVL.

The CDR3 region has the DNA TGTGCCAGCAGCTTAGACGGGACAGGGGCCTTTCATGAAGCTTTCTTT. This encodes CASSLDGTGAFHEAFF. The rearrangement links TRBV7-9 to TRBJ1-1; TRBD1 agrees at 10 bases. V lost 1 base to trimming and J lost 7 bases; unmatched junction nucleotides: 9. The length of the CDR3 is 16 residues. Germline CDR1 and CDR2: SEHNR and FQNEAQ (reference sequence).

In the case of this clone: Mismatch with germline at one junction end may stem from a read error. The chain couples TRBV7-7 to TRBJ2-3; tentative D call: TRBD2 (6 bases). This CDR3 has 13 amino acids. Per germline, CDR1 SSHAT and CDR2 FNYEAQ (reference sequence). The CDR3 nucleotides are TGTGCTAGCAGCTTAGGGACTACAGATACGCAGTATTTT. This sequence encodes CASSLGTTDTQYF.

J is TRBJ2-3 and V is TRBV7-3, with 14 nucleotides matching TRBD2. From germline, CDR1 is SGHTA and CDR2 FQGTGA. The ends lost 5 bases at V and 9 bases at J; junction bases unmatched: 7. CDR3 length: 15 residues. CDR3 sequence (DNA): TGTGCCAGCAGCACCGAGACTAGCGGGAGGGGCACGCAGTATTTT. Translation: CASSTETSGRGTQYF.

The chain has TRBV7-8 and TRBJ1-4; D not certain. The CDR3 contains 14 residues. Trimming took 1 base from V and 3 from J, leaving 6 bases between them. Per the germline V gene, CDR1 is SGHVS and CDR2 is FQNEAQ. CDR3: CASSLEVANEKLFF. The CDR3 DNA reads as TGTGCCAGCAGCTTAGAAGTGGCTAATGAAAAACTGTTTTTT.

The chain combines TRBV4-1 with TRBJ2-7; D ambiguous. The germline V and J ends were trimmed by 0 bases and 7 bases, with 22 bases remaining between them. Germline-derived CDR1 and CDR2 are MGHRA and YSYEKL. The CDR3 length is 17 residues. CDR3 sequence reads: CASSQDPPPAGVGEQYF. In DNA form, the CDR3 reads TGCGCCAGCAGCCAAGATCCACCCCCGGCAGGAGTAGGGGAGCAGTACTTC.

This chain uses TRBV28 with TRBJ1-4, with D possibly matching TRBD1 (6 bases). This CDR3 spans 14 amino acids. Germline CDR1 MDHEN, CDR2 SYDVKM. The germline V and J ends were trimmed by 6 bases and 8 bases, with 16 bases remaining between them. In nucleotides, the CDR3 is TGTGCCAGCAGGAACTACAGGGTTGGGGAAAAACTGTTTTTT. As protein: CASRNYRVGEKLFF.

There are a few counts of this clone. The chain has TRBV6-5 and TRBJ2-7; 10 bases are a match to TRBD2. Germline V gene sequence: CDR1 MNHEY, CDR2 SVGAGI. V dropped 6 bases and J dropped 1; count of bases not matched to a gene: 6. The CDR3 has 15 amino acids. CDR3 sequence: CASRILLAGSYEQYF. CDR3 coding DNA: TGTGCCAGCAGGATATTACTAGCGGGGTCCTACGAGCAGTACTTC.

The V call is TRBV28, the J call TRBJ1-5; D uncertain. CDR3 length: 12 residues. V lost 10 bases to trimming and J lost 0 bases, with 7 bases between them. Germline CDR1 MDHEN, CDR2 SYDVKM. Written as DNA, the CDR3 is TGTGCCACCCTTTATAGCAATCAGCCCCAGCATTTT. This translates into CATLYSNQPQHF.

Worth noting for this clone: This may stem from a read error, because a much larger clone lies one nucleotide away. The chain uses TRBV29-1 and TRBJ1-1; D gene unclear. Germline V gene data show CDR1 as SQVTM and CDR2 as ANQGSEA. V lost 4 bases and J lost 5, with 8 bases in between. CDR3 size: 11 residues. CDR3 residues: CSVALETEAFF. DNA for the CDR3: TGCAGCGTTGCGTTGGAGACTGAAGCTTTCTTT.

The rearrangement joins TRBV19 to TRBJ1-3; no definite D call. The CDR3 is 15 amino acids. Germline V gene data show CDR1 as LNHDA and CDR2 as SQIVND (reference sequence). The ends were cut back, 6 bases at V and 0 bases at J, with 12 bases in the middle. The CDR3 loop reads CASRLDRLSGNTIYF. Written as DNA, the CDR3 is TGTGCCAGTAGACTGGACCGACTCTCTGGAAACACCATATATTTT.

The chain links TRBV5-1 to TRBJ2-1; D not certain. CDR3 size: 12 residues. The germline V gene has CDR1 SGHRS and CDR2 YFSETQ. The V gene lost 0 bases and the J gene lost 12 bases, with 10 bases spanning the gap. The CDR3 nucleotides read TGCGCCAGCAGCTTGGATTATACTGGGCAGTTCTTC. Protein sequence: CASSLDYTGQFF.

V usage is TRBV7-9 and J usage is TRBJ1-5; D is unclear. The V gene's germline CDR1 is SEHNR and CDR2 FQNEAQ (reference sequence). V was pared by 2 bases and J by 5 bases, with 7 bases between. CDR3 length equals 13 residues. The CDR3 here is CASSLTGDQPQHF. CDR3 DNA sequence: TGTGCCAGCAGCTTAACCGGGGATCAGCCCCAGCATTTT.

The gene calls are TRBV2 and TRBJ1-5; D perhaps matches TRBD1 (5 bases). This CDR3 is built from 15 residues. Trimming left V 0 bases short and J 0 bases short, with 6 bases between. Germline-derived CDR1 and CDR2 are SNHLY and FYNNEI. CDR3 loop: CASSEAGVSNQPQHF. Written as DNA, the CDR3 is TGTGCCAGCAGTGAAGCGGGGGTTAGCAATCAGCCCCAGCATTTT.

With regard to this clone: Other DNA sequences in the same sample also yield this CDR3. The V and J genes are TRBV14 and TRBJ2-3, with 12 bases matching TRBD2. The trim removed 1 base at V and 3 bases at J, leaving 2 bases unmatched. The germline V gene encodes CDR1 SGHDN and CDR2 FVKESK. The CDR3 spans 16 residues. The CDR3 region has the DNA TGTGCCAGCAGCCAAGGACTAGCGGGAGAAACAGATACGCAGTATTTT. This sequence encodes CASSQGLAGETDTQYF.

The CDR3 spells CASRGQGSYNEQFF. CDR3 DNA sequence: TGTGCCAGCCGGGGACAGGGTTCCTACAATGAGCAGTTCTTC. The J gene is TRBJ2-1, the V gene TRBV6-5; 9 nucleotides align to TRBD1. This CDR3 is built from 14 residues. Trimming cost V 8 bases and J 1 base; bases outside gene matches: 3. Per the germline V gene, CDR1 is MNHEY and CDR2 is SVGAGI.

The CDR3 bases are TGTGCCAGCTGTGATCCCCCAAGGCGCGATTATGAGCAGTTCTTC. This translates into CASCDPPRRDYEQFF. The chain links TRBV6-6 to TRBJ2-1; D unclear. The V end was cut by 8 bases, the J end by 8 bases, with 22 bases between. Germline values: CDR1 MNHNY, CDR2 SVGAGI (reference sequence). The CDR3 length is 15 residues.

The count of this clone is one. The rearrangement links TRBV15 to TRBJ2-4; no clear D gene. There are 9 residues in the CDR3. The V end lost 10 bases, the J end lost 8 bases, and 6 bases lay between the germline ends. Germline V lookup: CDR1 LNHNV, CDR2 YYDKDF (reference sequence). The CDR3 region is CAIHDIQYF. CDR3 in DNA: TGTGCCATACACGACATTCAGTACTTC.

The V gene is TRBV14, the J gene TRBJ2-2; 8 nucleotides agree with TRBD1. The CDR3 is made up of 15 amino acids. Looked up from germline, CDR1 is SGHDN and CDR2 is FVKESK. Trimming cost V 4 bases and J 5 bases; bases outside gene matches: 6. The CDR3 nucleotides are TGTGCCAGCAGCCGGACAGGGCGGAGGACCGGGGAGCTGTTTTTT. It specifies CASSRTGRRTGELFF. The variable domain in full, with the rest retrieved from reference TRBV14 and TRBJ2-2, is EAGVTQFPSHSVIEKGQTVTLRCDPISGHDNLYWYRRVMGKEIKFLLHFVKESKQDESGMPNNRFLAERTGGTYSTLKVQPAELEDSGVYFCASSRTGRRTGELFFGEGSRLTVL.

This CDR3 is CAWGISILNTGELFF. The CDR3 coding sequence is TGTGCCTGGGGCATCAGCATACTTAACACCGGGGAGCTGTTTTTT. The V and J genes are TRBV30 and TRBJ2-2; D gene ambiguous. CDR1 GTSNPN and CDR2 SVGIG come from the germline V gene (reference sequence). V lost 5 bases and J lost 2, with 15 bases in between. This CDR3 spans 15 amino acids.

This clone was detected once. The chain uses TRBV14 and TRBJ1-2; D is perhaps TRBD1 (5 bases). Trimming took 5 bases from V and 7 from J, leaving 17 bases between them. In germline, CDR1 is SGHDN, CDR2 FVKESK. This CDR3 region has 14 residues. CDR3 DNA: TGTGCCAGCAGCTCAAAAGTCAGGGATACTGGCTACACCTTC. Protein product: CASSSKVRDTGYTF.

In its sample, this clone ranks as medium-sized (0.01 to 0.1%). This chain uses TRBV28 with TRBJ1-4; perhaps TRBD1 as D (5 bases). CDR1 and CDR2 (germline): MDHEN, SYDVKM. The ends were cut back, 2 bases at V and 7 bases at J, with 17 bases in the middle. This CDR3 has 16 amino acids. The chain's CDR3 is CASSLVWDSRGEKLFF. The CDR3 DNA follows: TGTGCCAGCAGTTTAGTCTGGGACTCCCGAGGTGAAAAACTGTTTTTT. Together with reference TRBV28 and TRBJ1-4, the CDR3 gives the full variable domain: DVKVTQSSRYLVKRTGEKVFLECVQDMDHENMFWYRQDPGLGLRLIYFSYDVKMKEKGDIPEGYSVSREKKERFSLILESASTNQTSMYLCASSLVWDSRGEKLFFGSGTQLSVL.